A selection of T cell receptor beta chains follows, all from one sample in a study of T cell responses to AZD1222 COVID-19 vaccine. The data were produced by immunoSEQ multiplex PCR, yet TCRdb's version contains in-frame clones alone and is incomplete. The table has roughly 150,000 clones, nearly 90% seen once. Sequenced here: peripheral blood, sampled on day 0 of AZD1222 vaccination. These TCRs come from an adult in good health. Both conserved end residues are part of each CDR3. D genes are given only for firm matches.

d_call	v_call	cdr3_aa
-	TRBV11-2	CASSLAAAGSPTDTQYF
TRBD1	TRBV27	CASSLRTGRNEKLFF
TRBD2	TRBV29-1	CSVLGLAGIYEQYF
TRBD1	TRBV6-5	CASRETGDAYGYTF
TRBD2	TRBV7-9	CASSYVAGAYEQYF
-	TRBV2	CASDVTAETQYF
-	TRBV7-2	CASSPGPGQPQHF
-	TRBV19	CASSRLSANQPQHF
TRBD2	TRBV30	CAWRRTSGRVETQYF
-	TRBV6-2/TRBV6-3	CASSYPPRDVTEAFF
-	TRBV19	CASGTRQQTQYF
TRBD1	TRBV10-2	CASSEFGRGLETQYF
TRBD1	TRBV6-5	CASRSDRGAHEQYF
-	TRBV18	CASSPGREREKLFF
-	TRBV7-2	CASSLDSSISEQYF
TRBD1	TRBV29-1	CSAYRGDGYTF
-	TRBV7-2	CASSSIPDQPQHF
-	TRBV19	CASRWGRNSPLHF
-	TRBV6-2/TRBV6-3	CASSPRIEQYF
-	TRBV7-9	CASSLAPAGSTNQPQHF
TRBD2	TRBV24-1	CATSDLITGGRGTSGAGFYEQYF
TRBD2	TRBV14	CASSQSPAGGPTLLPYEQYF
-	TRBV5-1	CASSLDRISGYTF
-	TRBV5-4	CASSVYRDFDPIKFF
-	TRBV7-3	CASSRDGNTIYF
TRBD1	TRBV7-6	CASSAGGQGNYGYTF
-	TRBV9	CASSPPRQTSYGYTF
-	TRBV5-1	CASSLWSGRLTQYNEQFF
-	TRBV7-3	CASSLDSGNTGELFF
-	TRBV3-1/TRBV3-2	CASSHWGRVYEQYF
-	TRBV18	CASSPPVGPGNTIYF
-	TRBV5-5	CASSLRLAGPDYEQYF
-	TRBV5-6	CASSLLTVATNEKLFF
TRBD2	TRBV19	CASTSGGDQETQYF
TRBD1	TRBV10-1	CASPGTDSYEQYF
-	TRBV9	CASSAHTVSSYNSPLHF
-	TRBV3-1/TRBV3-2	CASSLNPRDTQFF
-	TRBV28	CASMVPNTGELFF
-	TRBV19	CASSQGRYEQYF
TRBD2	TRBV18	CASSPRLAGPDTQYF
-	TRBV3-1/TRBV3-2	CASSQGAAEAFF
-	TRBV4-3	CASSHLEAAVGHTQYF
TRBD1	TRBV2	CASSRDRGRETQYF
-	TRBV12-3/TRBV12-4	CASSPALIGGYTF
-	TRBV3-1/TRBV3-2	CASSHGDIHGYTF
-	TRBV7-9	CASSLGVSGANVLTF
-	TRBV19	CASSLTVGETQFF
-	TRBV12-3/TRBV12-4	CASSLRGGNTIYF
TRBD1	TRBV5-4	CAGQDFTGNNEQFF
TRBD2	TRBV9	CASSVLAGGPSDEQFF
TRBD1	TRBV4-2	CASSRQGSYEQYF
-	TRBV5-1	CASSTGPTGQPQHF
TRBD1	TRBV15	CATRDRGFPNTGELFF
TRBD1	TRBV28	CASSSPGQNSPLHF
-	TRBV21-1	CASSKGPNTGELFF
-	TRBV24-1	CATSDPGGIDSDTQYF
-	TRBV7-2	CASSLALGGVSSYEQYF
-	TRBV11-2	CASSPGPERRQYF
-	TRBV19	CASSKSQSSYNEQFF